Sequencing of this T cell receptor (beta chain) was carried out in a study of blood T cell dynamics during melanoma immunotherapy. The CDR3 extends over 14 amino acids. From germline, CDR1 is MNHNY and CDR2 SVGAGI (reference sequence). Assay: immunoSEQ multiplex PCR; the TCRdb copy retains only in-frame clones and omits some. The sample lists about 6,700 clones, more than 75% occurring once. Sample time point: week 3, after first cycle of checkpoint inhibitor. One draw preceded checkpoint blockade; another followed its first cycle at week 3. The sequences come from blood, collected from a patient treated with checkpoint blockade. The chain links TRBV6-6 to TRBJ2-5; tentatively, D is TRBD1 (5 bases). TRBJ2-7 matches the DNA end more closely, so the J call is doubtful. The origin of this receptor is a human donor with melanoma. Some clones in this sample may be carry-over from other donors' samples. The CDR3 is CASSTQVSSYEQYF. CDR3 bases: TGTGCCAGCAGTACACAGGTTTCCTCCTACGAGCAGTACTTC.